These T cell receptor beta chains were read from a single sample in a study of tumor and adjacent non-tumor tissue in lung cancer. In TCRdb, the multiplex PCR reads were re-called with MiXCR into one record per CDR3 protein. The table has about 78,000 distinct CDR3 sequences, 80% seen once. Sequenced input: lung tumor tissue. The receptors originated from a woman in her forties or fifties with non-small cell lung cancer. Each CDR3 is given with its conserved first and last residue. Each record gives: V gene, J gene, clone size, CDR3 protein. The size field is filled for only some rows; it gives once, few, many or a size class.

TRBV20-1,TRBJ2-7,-,CRARRDGGGSQYF
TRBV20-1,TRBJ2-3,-,CNARGTSGGLRYTQYF
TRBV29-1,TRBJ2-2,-,CSVDPGANTGELFF
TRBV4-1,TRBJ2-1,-,CATSREPTSGSPRDEQFF
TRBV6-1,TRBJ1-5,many,CASRTEGGASQPQHF
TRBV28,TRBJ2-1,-,CASIQTLAGGRDEQFF
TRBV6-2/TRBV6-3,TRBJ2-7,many,CASSFHTGLPYEQYF
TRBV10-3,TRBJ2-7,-,CTISESRANEQYF
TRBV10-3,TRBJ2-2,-,CAIRDSAKTGELFF
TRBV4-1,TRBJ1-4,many,CASSQEVGFGEKLFF
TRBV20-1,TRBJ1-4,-,CIARTSLNEILFF
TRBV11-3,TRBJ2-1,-,CASSLAGGKEQFF
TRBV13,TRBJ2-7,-,CASSTRGGRLSYEQYF
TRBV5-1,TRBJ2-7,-,CASSQSSGSFSYGQYF
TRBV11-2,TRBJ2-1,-,CASMGPPEEQFF
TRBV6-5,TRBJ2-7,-,CANSPVGTSGTYEQYF
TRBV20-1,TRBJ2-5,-,CSDISPTTLGPKETQYF
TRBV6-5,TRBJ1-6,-,CASRGTGDSHVHF
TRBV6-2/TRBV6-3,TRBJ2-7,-,CTSSSYGQSGNEQYF
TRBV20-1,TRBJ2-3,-,CSVAGTIMTDTQYF
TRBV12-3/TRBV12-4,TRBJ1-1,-,CANSSLRGGAFF
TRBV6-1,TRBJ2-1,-,CASSYRLAGTVMQFF
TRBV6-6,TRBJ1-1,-,CASSYYWAPGLMNTEAFF
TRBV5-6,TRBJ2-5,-,CVSSLDGQQETQYF
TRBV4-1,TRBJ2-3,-,CFSSQPLATDTQYF
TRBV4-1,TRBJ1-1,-,CASIQDLYRVCTEAFF
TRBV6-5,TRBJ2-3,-,CARLERDTWYF
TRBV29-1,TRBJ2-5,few,CSVAGAGLETHYF
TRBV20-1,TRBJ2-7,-,CTASRGGTGYEQYF
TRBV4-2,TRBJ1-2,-,CASNQGRPVSGGYTF
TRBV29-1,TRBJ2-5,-,CSVEVNSGRVMETQYF
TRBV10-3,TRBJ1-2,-,CAIRDTVPYGYTF
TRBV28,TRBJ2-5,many,CASSTLVLAFLETQYF
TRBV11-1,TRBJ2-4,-,CASGRDAGVSGYIQYF
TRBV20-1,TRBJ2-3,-,CSTSGTSGSADMQYF
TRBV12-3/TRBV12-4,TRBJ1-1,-,CASRKTGSNAEAFF
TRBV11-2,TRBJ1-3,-,CDSSLTRTQTGNIIYF
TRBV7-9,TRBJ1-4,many,CASSQGQGREKLFF
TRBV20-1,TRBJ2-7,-,CSARGEVGIRGVTYELYF
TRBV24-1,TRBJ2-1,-,CASRQRNKNEQFF
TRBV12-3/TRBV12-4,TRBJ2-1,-,CASSARYIEQFF
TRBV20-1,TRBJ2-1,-,CSSELSGCSYNEQFF
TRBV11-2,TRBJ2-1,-,CASSLIGGRREQFF
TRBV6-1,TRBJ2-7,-,CASSGGLTVYEQYF
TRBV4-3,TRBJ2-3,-,CASSFLSSTDTQYF
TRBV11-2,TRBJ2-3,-,CASTSAAVSTDTQYF
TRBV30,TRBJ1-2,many,CAWSVRNDYGYTF
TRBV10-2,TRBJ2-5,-,CASSHEETQYF
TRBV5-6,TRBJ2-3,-,CSSSAGGSFADTQYF
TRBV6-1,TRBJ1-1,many,CASSVQRDTEAFF
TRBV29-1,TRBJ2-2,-,CSVEVGSANAGELFF
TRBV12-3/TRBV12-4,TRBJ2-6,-,CASTLRGGGRANVLSF
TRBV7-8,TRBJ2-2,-,CAGSLAQGRPNTGELSF
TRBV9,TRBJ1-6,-,CASSVVAGEGSPLHF
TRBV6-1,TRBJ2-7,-,CASSGDYYEQFF
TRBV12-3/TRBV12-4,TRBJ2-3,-,CASSSDTDTQFF
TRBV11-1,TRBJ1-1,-,CASSLDTVEGTEAFF
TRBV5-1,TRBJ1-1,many,CASSLAKANTEAFF
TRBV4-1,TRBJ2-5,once,CASSQTKRNGQGTHYF